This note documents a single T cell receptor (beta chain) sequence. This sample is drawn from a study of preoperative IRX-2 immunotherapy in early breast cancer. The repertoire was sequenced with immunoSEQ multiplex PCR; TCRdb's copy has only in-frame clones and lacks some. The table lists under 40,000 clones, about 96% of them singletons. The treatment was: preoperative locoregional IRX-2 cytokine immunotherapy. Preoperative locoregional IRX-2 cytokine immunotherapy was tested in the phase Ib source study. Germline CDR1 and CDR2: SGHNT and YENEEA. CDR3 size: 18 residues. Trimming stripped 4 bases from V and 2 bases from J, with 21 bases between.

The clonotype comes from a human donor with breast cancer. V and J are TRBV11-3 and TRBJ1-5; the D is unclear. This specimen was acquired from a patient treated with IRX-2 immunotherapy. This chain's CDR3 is CASSSPRRGTRCNQPQHF. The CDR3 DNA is TGTGCCAGCAGCTCCCCCCGGCGGGGTACAAGGTGCAATCAGCCCCAGCATTTT.